The TCR beta chain under discussion was sequenced for a study of beta chain features in type 1 diabetes. General study results and limits: People with Type 1 diabetes carried modestly yet significantly shorter TCRB CDR3s in all four CD4+ subsets.

After removal of 4 bases from V and 5 bases from J, the junction contained 16 bases not matched to a gene. The CDR3 has 18 amino acids. Looked up from germline, CDR1 is LGHNA and CDR2 is YNFKEQ. Every isolated RNA sample was fully reverse transcribed, so sequencing captured expressed TCRB transcripts. Only in-frame clones appear in the TCRdb table, and some are missing; sequencing was by immunoSEQ multiplex PCR. The sample holds 630,000 or so clones, over 12% seen once. About this clone: The antigen is undetermined.

The rearrangement links TRBV4-2 to TRBJ2-5, with 10 bases that match TRBD2. This clonotype was obtained from a man in his late teens or twenties with type 1 diabetes. Sequencing input: naive CD4+ T cells from blood. CDR3 loop: CASSRSLTLAGEVETQYF. The CDR3 nucleotides are TGTGCCAGCAGCCGCTCTCTAACCCTAGCGGGAGAAGTTGAGACCCAGTACTTC.